These 14 T cell receptor beta chains were sequenced from one sample in a study of cytomegalovirus exposure and HLA in healthy donors. In the PCR, 60 Vbeta and 13 Jbeta primers were used. Measured with immunoSEQ multiplex PCR; TCRdb has only the in-frame clones, and not every one. The sample carries 120,000 to 150,000 clones, approximately 76% recorded once. Material for sequencing was PBMCs. Receptor source: a man in his forties in good health and CMV-seronegative.

Concerning this clone: The junction shows a germline mismatch at one end, possibly a read error. The chain combines TRBV5-1 with TRBJ2-4; tentative D call: TRBD2 (6 bases). The CDR3 sequence is 14 residues long. The V gene's germline CDR1 is SGHRS and CDR2 YFSETQ. The CDR3 loop is CASSPGVAKNSQYF. The CDR3 nucleotides are TGCGCCAGCAGCCCGGGGGTAGCCAAAAACAGTCAGTACTTC.

The chain carries TRBV7-9 and TRBJ2-3; 8 positions agree with TRBD2. Germline CDR1 and CDR2: SEHNR and FQNEAQ (reference sequence). The trim removed 8 bases at V and 3 bases at J, leaving 10 bases unmatched. This CDR3 has 15 residues. In DNA, the CDR3 is TGTGCCAGCGTATTCGGGGGGGCCATAACAGATACGCAGTATTTT. Translation gives CASVFGGAITDTQYF.

This chain uses TRBV4-1 with TRBJ2-5, with D possibly being TRBD2 (5 bases). This CDR3 comprises 13 residues. Trimming shortened V by 5 bases and J by 1 base, and 8 bases separated the two germline ends. Per the germline V gene, CDR1 is MGHRA and CDR2 is YSYEKL. DNA for the CDR3: TGCGCCAGCAGCGAGAGGGTCCAAGAGACCCAGTACTTC. As protein: CASSERVQETQYF.

This clone was detected only once. CDR3 coding DNA: TGTGCCAGCAGCTCCCTTCTGGGGACAGTCCCTCTTGCAACTAATGAAAAACTGTTTTTT. The encoded protein is CASSSLLGTVPLATNEKLFF. The chain uses TRBV5-8 and TRBJ1-4; TRBD1 aligns across 7 bases. Germline lookup yields CDR1 SGHTS and CDR2 YDEGEE. The CDR3 runs 20 residues. The J segment lost 0 bases and the V segment lost 3 bases, leaving 17 bases of the junction unmatched.

Points on this clone: Other DNA sequences in this specimen translate into the identical CDR3. The gene calls are TRBV28 and TRBJ1-4, with D maybe TRBD1 (5 bases). Germline CDR1 is MDHEN and CDR2 is SYDVKM. This CDR3 has 11 residues. V dropped 7 bases and J dropped 10 bases, with 10 bases sitting between them. In nucleotides, the CDR3 is TGTGCCAGCATGTCCGGGGGAAAACTGTTTTTT. It yields the protein CASMSGGKLFF.

This clone was detected a few times. This sequence joins TRBV5-1 and TRBJ2-7; D is perhaps TRBD2 (5 bases). This CDR3 contains 14 residues. V gave up 2 bases and J gave up 6 bases, with 15 bases separating them. CDR1 and CDR2 from the germline V gene are SGHRS and YFSETQ. The DNA of the CDR3 is TGCGCCAGCAGCTTCGTTCCCGATCGGGGCGAGCAGTACTTC. It is translated as CASSFVPDRGEQYF.

In its sample, this clone was seen a few times. The genes are TRBV18 and TRBJ2-7; 7 bases match TRBD1. The germline gives CDR1 KGHSH, CDR2 LQKENI. The CDR3 totals 16 residues. The ends lost 2 bases at V and 2 bases at J; junction bases unmatched: 9. The CDR3 DNA is TGTGCCAGCTCACCATCCCTCGGACAGGAACCCTACGAGCAGTACTTC. The encoded protein is CASSPSLGQEPYEQYF.

The table lists this clone with a few counts. The chain recombines TRBV4-1 with TRBJ2-1; 10 nucleotides agree with TRBD1. Germline lookup yields CDR1 MGHRA and CDR2 YSYEKL. CDR3 length: 15 amino acids. Losses at the gene ends were 1 base for V and 9 bases for J; bases not matched to a gene: 6. Here the CDR3 reads CASSQGTGGKGEQFF. In nucleotides, the CDR3 is TGCGCCAGCAGCCAAGGGACAGGGGGTAAGGGTGAGCAGTTCTTC.

V is TRBV5-6 and J is TRBJ2-7; 7 bases are shared with TRBD2. The V and J ends lost 1 base and 2 bases, in that order; junction bases with no gene match: 3. Germline lookup yields CDR1 SGHDT and CDR2 YYEEEE. This CDR3 is built from 14 residues. In nucleotides, the CDR3 is TGTGCCAGCAGCTTGCGGGCGGGAGCCTACGAGCAGTACTTC. Translation: CASSLRAGAYEQYF.

This clone was seen once. The rearrangement links TRBV28 to TRBJ2-2; D may be TRBD2 (7 bases). V was pared by 2 bases and J by 8 bases, with 15 bases between. From germline, CDR1 is MDHEN and CDR2 SYDVKM. The CDR3 has 15 amino acids. This CDR3 is CASSLVRGRMGELFF. The CDR3 DNA reads as TGTGCCAGCAGTTTAGTGCGGGGGCGGATGGGGGAGCTGTTTTTT.

The chain combines TRBV11-2 with TRBJ2-5; 9 nucleotides match TRBD2. CDR3 length: 18 residues. The V segment lost 6 bases and the J segment 1 base; nucleotides outside the gene matches: 15. Germline V CDR1 and CDR2: SGHAT, FQNNGV. In DNA, the CDR3 is TGTGCCAGCAGACACCTGATGGGTAGCGGGAGCCTCCAAGAGACCCAGTACTTC. Translation: CASRHLMGSGSLQETQYF.

The chain combines TRBV30 with TRBJ2-6; D possibly corresponds to TRBD1 (6 bases). CDR1 GTSNPN and CDR2 SVGIG come from the germline V gene (reference sequence). Trimming took off 2 bases at V and 2 bases at J, with 10 bases between the two ends. CDR3 length equals 15 residues. The CDR3 DNA reads TGTGCCTGGAGTCCTACAGGGACTGGGGCCAACGTCCTGACTTTC. It codes for CAWSPTGTGANVLTF.

For the CDR3, the DNA is TGTGCCAGCAGCTTATCCTTCAACCCGGGGACAGCGAACACCGGGGAGCTGTTTTTT. Translation: CASSLSFNPGTANTGELFF. V usage is TRBV7-8 and J usage is TRBJ2-2; 7 bases map to TRBD1. This CDR3 is 19 amino acids long. Trimming removed 2 bases from V and 0 bases from J; junction bases left unmatched: 12. CDR1 SGHVS and CDR2 FQNEAQ come from the germline V gene.

The sample holds many counts of this clone. The rearrangement links TRBV5-4 to TRBJ2-3; 10 bases are shared with TRBD2. Unmatched junction bases numbered 5, after V lost 4 bases and J lost 3 bases. The CDR3 covers 15 residues. CDR1 SGHNT and CDR2 YYREEE come from the germline V gene (reference sequence). This CDR3 is CASSAGLAATDTQYF. The CDR3 nucleotides are TGTGCCAGCAGCGCAGGACTAGCGGCAACAGATACGCAGTATTTT. The whole variable domain, filled in from reference TRBV5-4 and TRBJ2-3, reads ETGVTQSPTHLIKTRGQQVTLRCSSQSGHNTVSWYQQALGQGPQFIFQYYREEENGRGNFPPRFSGLQFPNYSSELNVNALELDDSALYLCASSAGLAATDTQYFGPGTRLTVL.